This TCR beta chain was retrieved from a study of monozygotic twins with cystic fibrosis. The data were produced by immunoSEQ multiplex PCR, yet TCRdb's version contains in-frame clones alone and is incomplete. The sample lists around 27,000 clones; around 96% were seen once. The V gene end was trimmed by 3 bases and the J gene end by 7 bases; junction bases not matched to a gene: 18. CDR1 SGHRS and CDR2 YFSETQ come from the germline V gene. The CDR3 has 17 residues. This TCR was sampled from a girl aged 2 to 9 with cystic fibrosis. This rearrangement joins TRBV5-1 to TRBJ2-5; 7 nucleotides match TRBD1. Sequencing input: blood. DNA for the CDR3: TGCGCCAGCAGCTCCCCCCTCTCGACAGGGCCCCTTTGGACCCAGTACTTC. Its protein product is CASSSPLSTGPLWTQYF. Together with reference TRBV5-1 and TRBJ2-5, the CDR3 gives the full variable domain: KAGVTQTPRYLIKTRGQQVTLSCSPISGHRSVSWYQQTPGQGLQFLFEYFSETQRNKGNFPGRFSGRQFSNSRSEMNVSTLELGDSALYLCASSSPLSTGPLWTQYFGPGTRLLVL.